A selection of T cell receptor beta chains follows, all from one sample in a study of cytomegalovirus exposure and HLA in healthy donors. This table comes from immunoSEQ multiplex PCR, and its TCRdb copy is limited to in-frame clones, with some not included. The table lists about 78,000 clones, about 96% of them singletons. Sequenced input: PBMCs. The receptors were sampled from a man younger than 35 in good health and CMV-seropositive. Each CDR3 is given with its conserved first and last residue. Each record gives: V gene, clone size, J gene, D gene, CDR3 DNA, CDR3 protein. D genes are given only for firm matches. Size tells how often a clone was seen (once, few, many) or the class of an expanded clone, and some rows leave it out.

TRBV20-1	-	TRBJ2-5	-	TGCAGTGCTAGGGAGGAGACCCAGTACTTC	CSAREETQYF
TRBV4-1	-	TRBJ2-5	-	TGCGCCAGCAGCCAAGATCGGAGCGACCAAGAGACCCAGTACTTC	CASSQDRSDQETQYF
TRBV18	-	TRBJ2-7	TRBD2	TGTGCCAGCTCACTAGCGGGAGGTGGGGCCGGAGAGCAGTACTTC	CASSLAGGGAGEQYF
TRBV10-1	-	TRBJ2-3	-	TGCGCCAGCAGTGAGAGACTGCTGATGGATACGCAGTATTTT	CASSERLLMDTQYF
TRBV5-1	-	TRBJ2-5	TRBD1	TGCGCCAGCAGCGCGGGACAGGCCCTAGGGGGGACCCAGTACTTC	CASSAGQALGGTQYF
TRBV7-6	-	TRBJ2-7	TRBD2	TGTGCCAGCAGCCTAGGACTAGCGGGAACTCGTTCGGGGGAGCAGTACTTC	CASSLGLAGTRSGEQYF
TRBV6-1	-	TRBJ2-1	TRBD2	TGTGCCAGCAGTGAAGGCAGCGGGAGGCTCCATGAGCAGTTCTTC	CASSEGSGRLHEQFF
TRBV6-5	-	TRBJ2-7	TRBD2	TGTGCCAGCAGTCGGACTAGCGGAAGCTCCTACGAGCAGTACTTC	CASSRTSGSSYEQYF
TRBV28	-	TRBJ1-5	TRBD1	TGTGCCAGCAGGACAGGGAACCAGCCCCAGCATTTT	CASRTGNQPQHF
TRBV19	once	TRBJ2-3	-	TGTGCCAGTAGTATCAGGGGTACAGATACGCAGTATTTT	CASSIRGTDTQYF
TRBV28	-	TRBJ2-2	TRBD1	TGTGCCAGCACCGTGACAGGGACCGGGGAGCTGTTTTTT	CASTVTGTGELFF
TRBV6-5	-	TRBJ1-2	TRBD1	TGTGCCAGCAGTTACCCAGGGACAGTAGGTAGCTACACCTTC	CASSYPGTVGSYTF
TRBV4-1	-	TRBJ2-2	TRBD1	TGCGCCAGCAGCCAGTACAGGGGGCTTAGCGGGGAGCTGTTTTTT	CASSQYRGLSGELFF
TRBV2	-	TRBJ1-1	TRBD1	TGTGCCAGCGTAGGGGGCTCTGAAGCTTTCTTT	CASVGGSEAFF
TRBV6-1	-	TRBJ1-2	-	TGTGCCAGCAGTGAAAGGCAGGGGTATGGCTACACCTTC	CASSERQGYGYTF
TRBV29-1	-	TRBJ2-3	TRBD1	TGCAGCGTGCTTGACAGGGATGTTGCGGATACGCAGTATTTT	CSVLDRDVADTQYF
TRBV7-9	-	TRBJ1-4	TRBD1	TGTGCCAGCAGCCCCCCTTTGGACAGGGCTGAAAAACTGTTTTTT	CASSPPLDRAEKLFF
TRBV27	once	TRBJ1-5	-	TGTGCCAGCAGTTTAATGGGGGGGGAGCCCCAGCATTTT	CASSLMGGEPQHF
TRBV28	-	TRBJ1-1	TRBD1	TGTGCCAGCAGTTCTCCTGGACAGGGGAACACTGAAGCTTTCTTT	CASSSPGQGNTEAFF
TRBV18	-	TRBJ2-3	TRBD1	TGTGCCAGCTCACCGTTTCAGGGGGCGGTAGATACGCAGTATTTT	CASSPFQGAVDTQYF
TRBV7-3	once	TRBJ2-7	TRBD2	TGTGCCAGCAGCTCGTCGGGACTAGCGGCCCTCTCCTACGAGCAGTACTTC	CASSSSGLAALSYEQYF
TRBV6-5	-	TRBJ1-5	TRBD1	TGTGCCAGCAGTACAGGGGGCGCGGGCAATCAGCCCCAGCATTTT	CASSTGGAGNQPQHF